This TCR beta chain comes out of a study of blood T cell repertoires in COVID-19. Study background: The cDNA or gDNA used as material had been derived from T cells, B-cell-depleted T cells, or PBMCs.

V lost 3 bases and J lost 9, with 12 bases in between. Germline values: CDR1 KGHSH, CDR2 LQKENI. The CDR3 consists of 13 residues. Produced via immunoSEQ multiplex PCR; TCRdb's table is partial and in-frame only. The sample has 210,000 or so clones, roughly four fifths seen once. This clonotype originated in a woman aged 40 to 50 with acute or convalescent COVID-19. The sequenced sample consisted of peripheral blood. The chain recombines TRBV18 with TRBJ2-1; D not certain. This CDR3 is CASSPSGWSEQFF. CDR3 DNA: TGTGCCAGCTCACCCTCGGGTTGGTCTGAGCAGTTCTTC.